Listed below are T cell receptor beta chains from one sample, sequenced in a study of T-cell reconstitution after alpha-beta-depleted transplantation in children. TCRdb re-derived calls from the PCR reads in MiXCR, one entry per CDR3 protein. Here the sample spans 7,500 to 8,500 distinct CDR3 sequences, 25% to 35% being singletons. The sequencing here drew on peripheral blood, taken 60 days after TCRalphabeta/CD19-depleted stem cell transplant. These receptors were collected from a boy younger than two who had a stem cell transplant for SCID, so the T cells may come from the graft donor. Each CDR3 is given with its conserved first and last residue. Each record gives: V gene, D gene, J gene, clone size, CDR3 DNA, CDR3 protein. The D gene is left open where the match is weak. The size entry is marked missing in some rows and otherwise reads once, few, many or a size class.

V: TRBV9
D: TRBD1
J: TRBJ2-1
size: medium-sized
DNA: TGTGCCAGCAGCTATTGGGACAGGGTCTACAATGAGCAGTTCTTC
CDR3: CASSYWDRVYNEQFF

V: TRBV7-3
D: NA
J: TRBJ2-1
size: many
DNA: TGTGCCAGCAGCTATAAGATTTTAGGGCAGTTCTTC
CDR3: CASSYKILGQFF

V: TRBV7-3
D: NA
J: TRBJ2-7
size: many
DNA: TGTGCCAGCAGCTTAACGGGGGACGGAGCCTACGAGCAGTACTTC
CDR3: CASSLTGDGAYEQYF

V: TRBV7-2
D: NA
J: TRBJ2-4
size: many
DNA: TGTGCCAGCAGCTTAACTGGGTTGATAGCCAAAAACATTCAGTACTTC
CDR3: CASSLTGLIAKNIQYF

V: TRBV4-1
D: TRBD1
J: TRBJ2-7
size: medium-sized
DNA: TGCGCCAGCAGCCAAGTTCCCAGGGGGTACGAGCAGTACTTC
CDR3: CASSQVPRGYEQYF

V: TRBV6-5
D: NA
J: TRBJ1-5
size: medium-sized
DNA: TGTGCCAGCATATCGACAGATCAGCCCCAGCATTTT
CDR3: CASISTDQPQHF

V: TRBV7-6
D: NA
J: TRBJ1-1
size: many
DNA: TGTGCCAGCAGCTTCCCGGGTTATGACACTGAAGCTTTCTTT
CDR3: CASSFPGYDTEAFF

V: TRBV20-1
D: NA
J: TRBJ1-5
size: medium-sized
DNA: TGCAGTGCTAAAGGTGGCGGATTCAATCAGCCCCAGCATTTT
CDR3: CSAKGGGFNQPQHF

V: TRBV10-3
D: NA
J: TRBJ2-7
size: many
DNA: TGTGCCATCAGTGAGCACAGGGATTCCTACGAGCAGTACTTC
CDR3: CAISEHRDSYEQYF

V: TRBV10-3
D: TRBD2
J: TRBJ2-3
size: medium-sized
DNA: TGTGCCTCCAGCGCCCGGGGGGTCACAGATACGCAGTATTTT
CDR3: CASSARGVTDTQYF

V: TRBV29-1
D: TRBD1
J: TRBJ2-6
size: NA
DNA: TGCAGCGTTGAAGGACAGGGGTCTGGGGCCAACGTCCTGACTTTC
CDR3: CSVEGQGSGANVLTF

V: TRBV11-2
D: TRBD2
J: TRBJ2-1
size: many
DNA: TGTGCCAGCAGCTCCCGCCGAGCGGGGGTCAATGAGCAGTTCTTC
CDR3: CASSSRRAGVNEQFF

V: TRBV7-8
D: NA
J: TRBJ2-3
size: NA
DNA: TGTGCCAGCAGCTTAGGAGAGGTCACAGATACGCAGTATTTT
CDR3: CASSLGEVTDTQYF

V: TRBV12-3/TRBV12-4
D: TRBD2
J: TRBJ2-3
size: NA
DNA: TGTGCCAGCAGTTCCCGACTAGCCTCCTACCCAGATACGCAGTATTTT
CDR3: CASSSRLASYPDTQYF

V: TRBV5-1
D: TRBD2
J: TRBJ2-7
size: NA
DNA: TGCGCCAGCAGCTCGGGACTAGGTAACTACGAGCAGTACTTC
CDR3: CASSSGLGNYEQYF

V: TRBV7-5
D: NA
J: TRBJ2-1
size: NA
DNA: NA
CDR3: CISVPEAYWDRSYNEQFF

V: TRBV12-3/TRBV12-4
D: NA
J: TRBJ2-3
size: NA
DNA: TGTGCCAGCAGTCCCGAGAACACAGATACGCAGTATTTT
CDR3: CASSPENTDTQYF

V: TRBV5-1
D: NA
J: TRBJ2-5
size: medium-sized
DNA: TGCGCCAGCAGCAGGGACACCCAGGGAGAGACCCAGTACTTC
CDR3: CASSRDTQGETQYF

V: TRBV20-1
D: TRBD1
J: TRBJ1-2
size: medium-sized
DNA: TGCAGTGCTAGTACAGGGGGCTACTATGGCTACACCTTC
CDR3: CSASTGGYYGYTF

V: TRBV12-3/TRBV12-4
D: NA
J: TRBJ2-3
size: medium-sized
DNA: TGTGCCAGCAGTTTGGGGGAGTGGGGCACAGATACGCAGTATTTT
CDR3: CASSLGEWGTDTQYF

V: TRBV4-2
D: NA
J: TRBJ2-5
size: medium-sized
DNA: TGTGCCAGCAGCCAAGAGAGACATCCACCGGAGACCCAGTACTTC
CDR3: CASSQERHPPETQYF

V: TRBV7-9
D: NA
J: TRBJ2-7
size: NA
DNA: TGTGCCAGCAGCTTACTTGAGGGCCTGAACGAGCAGTACTTC
CDR3: CASSLLEGLNEQYF

V: TRBV4-1
D: NA
J: TRBJ2-7
size: medium-sized
DNA: TGCGCCAGCAGCCAGGGGTTCCCCTACGAGCAGTACTTC
CDR3: CASSQGFPYEQYF

V: TRBV15
D: TRBD2
J: TRBJ2-2
size: once
DNA: TGTGCCACCAGCAGTGGGACTAGCGGGATAACCGGGGAGCTGTTTTTT
CDR3: CATSSGTSGITGELFF

V: TRBV7-9
D: NA
J: TRBJ2-5
size: many
DNA: TGTGCCAGCAGCTCCCCTAGCGTCAGGCACTTC
CDR3: CASSSPSVRHF

V: TRBV5-1
D: TRBD1
J: TRBJ1-1
size: medium-sized
DNA: TGCGCCAGCAGCTGGGACAGGCTAAACACTGAAGCTTTCTTT
CDR3: CASSWDRLNTEAFF

V: TRBV7-9
D: NA
J: TRBJ2-2
size: NA
DNA: TGTGCCAGCAGCTTACTGGCGATCGGGGAGGAGCTGTTTTTT
CDR3: CASSLLAIGEELFF

V: TRBV7-2
D: NA
J: TRBJ2-3
size: NA
DNA: TGTGCCAGCAGTCCTAAGACTACGCAGTATTTT
CDR3: CASSPKTTQYF

V: TRBV23-1
D: NA
J: TRBJ2-7
size: NA
DNA: TGCGCCAGGGACTCCCACGGCCAGGCACGCAACTACGAGCAGTACTTC
CDR3: CARDSHGQARNYEQYF

V: TRBV20-1
D: NA
J: TRBJ2-3
size: NA
DNA: TGCAGTGCTAGAAAAGGGGCAGATACGCAGTATTTT
CDR3: CSARKGADTQYF

V: TRBV28
D: NA
J: TRBJ2-3
size: NA
DNA: TGTGCCAGCAGTATTTGGGCCGCAGATACGCAGTATTTT
CDR3: CASSIWAADTQYF

V: TRBV28
D: NA
J: TRBJ1-5
size: NA
DNA: TGTGCCAGCAACCGGCCAGGACGCAATCAGCCCCAGCATTTT
CDR3: CASNRPGRNQPQHF

V: TRBV7-9
D: NA
J: TRBJ2-7
size: many
DNA: TGTGCCAGCAGCGCCTTCTTCGGACGCAGCCGCTCCTACGAGCAGTACTTC
CDR3: CASSAFFGRSRSYEQYF

V: TRBV5-6
D: TRBD1
J: TRBJ2-2
size: NA
DNA: TGTGCCATGGGCCCCGGCAAGGACAGGGGGTCATGGACCGGGGAGCTGTTTTTT
CDR3: CAMGPGKDRGSWTGELFF

V: TRBV5-1
D: NA
J: TRBJ1-6
size: medium-sized
DNA: TGCGCCAGCAGCATGGACCGGAGCTCCTATAATTCACCCCTCCACTTT
CDR3: CASSMDRSSYNSPLHF

V: TRBV11-2
D: TRBD1
J: TRBJ1-6
size: many
DNA: TGTGCCAGCAGCCGACCGGGACAGGGGATTAATTCACCCCTCCACTTT
CDR3: CASSRPGQGINSPLHF

V: TRBV5-1
D: NA
J: TRBJ1-2
size: medium-sized
DNA: TGCGCCAGCAGCCCCGTGAGAGGCACGGTCTACACCTTC
CDR3: CASSPVRGTVYTF

V: TRBV20-1
D: NA
J: TRBJ2-3
size: many
DNA: TGCAGTGCCACCCCGCCCCAAGGCAGGGTGGCAGATACGCAGTATTTT
CDR3: CSATPPQGRVADTQYF

V: TRBV12-3/TRBV12-4
D: NA
J: TRBJ1-2
size: few
DNA: TGTGCCAGCAGTTCCTCACCGAGTAGCTACACCTTC
CDR3: CASSSSPSSYTF

V: TRBV5-3
D: TRBD2
J: TRBJ2-3
size: NA
DNA: TGTGCCAGGGGCCCCGGGGCGGGGGGTCCCACAGATACGCAGTATTTT
CDR3: CARGPGAGGPTDTQYF

V: TRBV7-3
D: NA
J: TRBJ2-1
size: medium-sized
DNA: TGTGCCAGCAGCTTAAAAGGCCCCCCAATGTACAATGAGCAGTTCTTC
CDR3: CASSLKGPPMYNEQFF

V: TRBV5-6
D: TRBD2
J: TRBJ2-3
size: many
DNA: TGTGCCAGCAGCTCGGGAGCGGGGGGGGTTGCGGCAGATACGCAGTATTTT
CDR3: CASSSGAGGVAADTQYF

V: TRBV20-1
D: NA
J: TRBJ2-3
size: medium-sized
DNA: TGCAGTGCTAGAGAACCATACGGGGTCCCAGATACGCAGTATTTT
CDR3: CSAREPYGVPDTQYF

V: TRBV20-1
D: TRBD2
J: TRBJ2-7
size: NA
DNA: TGCAGTGCTTCTAGCGGGAGCTCCTACGAGCAGTACTTC
CDR3: CSASSGSSYEQYF

V: TRBV7-6
D: NA
J: TRBJ2-5
size: NA
DNA: TGTGCCAGCAGCTTAATTAGGGCGGAGACCCAGTACTTC
CDR3: CASSLIRAETQYF

V: TRBV5-5
D: NA
J: TRBJ2-5
size: NA
DNA: TGTGCCATCGGCCCGGGCCCTAGGGAGACCCAGTACTTC
CDR3: CAIGPGPRETQYF

V: TRBV6-5
D: NA
J: TRBJ1-6
size: medium-sized
DNA: TGTGCCAGCACGGTACAGATTTATAATTCACCCCTCCACTTT
CDR3: CASTVQIYNSPLHF

V: TRBV6-5
D: TRBD1
J: TRBJ2-2
size: medium-sized
DNA: TGTGCCAGCAGTAACCGGGACAGCCGTAACACCGGGGAGCTGTTTTTT
CDR3: CASSNRDSRNTGELFF

V: TRBV7-9
D: NA
J: TRBJ1-1
size: many
DNA: TGTGCCAGCAGCTGGCGCACTGAAGCTTTCTTT
CDR3: CASSWRTEAFF

V: TRBV4-1
D: TRBD2
J: TRBJ2-1
size: NA
DNA: TGCGCCAGCAGCCAAGTTCCTAGCGGCCAGAGGGACGATGAGCAGTTCTTC
CDR3: CASSQVPSGQRDDEQFF

V: TRBV4-2
D: TRBD2
J: TRBJ2-5
size: NA
DNA: TGTGCCAGCAGCCAAGGGGTAGCGGGGGACCAAGAGACCCAGTACTTC
CDR3: CASSQGVAGDQETQYF

V: TRBV5-1
D: NA
J: TRBJ1-5
size: medium-sized
DNA: TGCGCCAGCAGCTTGAAGGGGGGGAGGAATCAGCCCCAGCATTTT
CDR3: CASSLKGGRNQPQHF

V: TRBV7-9
D: NA
J: TRBJ2-7
size: NA
DNA: TGTGCCAGCAGCTTAGATGTAGACTACGAGCAGTACTTC
CDR3: CASSLDVDYEQYF

V: TRBV5-1
D: NA
J: TRBJ2-6
size: NA
DNA: TGCGCCAGCAGCTTGATTTATCGGGGCTTGTCTTATTCTGGGGCCAACGTCCTGACTTTC
CDR3: CASSLIYRGLSYSGANVLTF

V: TRBV20-1
D: NA
J: TRBJ2-5
size: NA
DNA: TGCAGTGCTAGAGATACGTACCAAGAGACCCAGTACTTC
CDR3: CSARDTYQETQYF

V: TRBV27
D: NA
J: TRBJ1-3
size: medium-sized
DNA: TGTGCCAGCAGCAAATTCTATGGAAACACCATATATTTT
CDR3: CASSKFYGNTIYF

V: TRBV12-3/TRBV12-4
D: NA
J: TRBJ1-6
size: medium-sized
DNA: TGTGCCAGCAGTTTACCAGGGGCCAATTCACCCCTCCACTTT
CDR3: CASSLPGANSPLHF

V: TRBV3-1
D: TRBD2
J: TRBJ2-1
size: NA
DNA: TGTGCCACCAGGACTAGCGGGACGAATGAGCAGTTCTTC
CDR3: CATRTSGTNEQFF

V: TRBV5-1
D: TRBD2
J: TRBJ2-2
size: few
DNA: TGCGCCAGCAGCTTGGAGCCTAGCGGGAGGGCCAACACCGGGGAGCTGTTTTTT
CDR3: CASSLEPSGRANTGELFF